The rows below give T cell receptor beta chains drawn from one sample of a study of T cells in Graves' hyperthyroidism and ophthalmopathy. TCRdb re-derived calls from the multiplex PCR reads in MiXCR, one entry per CDR3 protein. The table shows 250,000 or so distinct CDR3 sequences, with about 15% occurring only once. Sequencing input: blood. Source of these receptors: a woman aged 50 to 60 with Graves' hyperthyroidism that later progressed to Graves' ophthalmopathy. Both conserved end residues are trimmed from each CDR3. The order of the fields is clone size, V gene, CDR3 protein. Only part of the rows carry a size: once, few, many, or a class if the clone is expanded.

>many|TRBV28
ASSWGGGTDTQY
>many|TRBV20-1
SARDLVRVYEQY
>many|TRBV20-1
SASDPGRASSYNEQF
>-|TRBV15
ATRAGTGTWNEQF
>many|TRBV20-1
SSLGGSGTLSNYEQY
>few|TRBV13
ASSLWGITGEGGTDTQY
>few|TRBV19
ASSMGGTEAF
>many|TRBV6-1
ASRRQIFTDTQY
>-|TRBV7-2
ASSLAYKNIQY
>many|TRBV7-8
ASSNSRGPAGELF
>-|TRBV4-1
ASSQARQQLGQF
>many|TRBV15
ATSGQQGLQQY
>many|TRBV20-1
SAAPSREGARTDTQY
>many|TRBV28
ASSANGGWNTEAF
>many|TRBV3-1
ASSQEAGGPTFQF
>many|TRBV5-1
ASKSRGSTDTQY
>once|TRBV7-9
ASGVGSGEQC
>many|TRBV30
AWSRVSTEAF
>many|TRBV3-1
ASSQGGARQPQH
>many|TRBV30
AWQLTGMMETQY
>-|TRBV30
ACTFGTVKETQY
>-|TRBV28
ASSLSGVGANVLT
>-|TRBV29-1
SVRESGNTIY
>-|TRBV7-3
ASSVLPGTGRSYTGELF
>many|TRBV11-2
ASSFYEGVGYT
>many|TRBV28
ASSSLRLAGPYEQF